This TCR beta chain is drawn from a study of blood T cells in healthy people across ages. This clonotype was observed many times. What it binds is not known. Germline CDR1 WNHNN, CDR2 SYGVQD (reference sequence). V was pared by 3 bases and J by 2 bases, with 14 bases between. The CDR3 contains 15 residues. Together with a sample-barcoded 5' primer, a J-beta primer mix was included in a second PCR lasting roughly 6 to 12 cycles. Each cDNA molecule was tagged by a template-switch adaptor that had 12 random nucleotides. All samples yielded 3 million or more CDR3-containing paired-end reads. Via MiXCR, TCRdb re-called the 5' RACE reads, giving one row per CDR3 protein. The sample lists hundreds of thousands of distinct CDR3 sequences, 40% to 65% seen once, with about 13% in the top ten. Broader study findings: Diversity estimates drawn from one million T cells were deemed underestimates. Both naive CD4+ cell counts and diversity were greater in long-lived donors than in aged donors.

Input material: blood. The rearrangement joins TRBV10-1 to TRBJ2-7; D perhaps matches TRBD2 (6 bases). The clonotype originates from a woman aged 80 or older in good health. The CDR3 sequence: CASSELGRAPYEQYF. Written as DNA, the CDR3 is TGCGCCAGCAGTGAACTCGGGAGAGCCCCCTACGAGCAGTACTTC.